Listed below are T cell receptor beta chains from one sample, sequenced in a study of CD8 T cells in Susac syndrome. TCRdb reanalysed the immunoSEQ multiplex PCR reads using MiXCR and keeps one entry per CDR3 protein. The sample records 90,000 to 150,000 distinct CDR3 sequences, 80% to 95% being singletons. The sample comprised CD4+ T cells from PBMCs. Receptors were obtained from a human donor in good health. Each CDR3 is given with its conserved first and last residue. D genes are given only for firm matches. A clone size is listed for some rows: how often the clone was seen (once, few, many), or a class if it is expanded.

CDR3: CASSLGATNEQYF; DNA: TGTGCCAGCAGCTTAGGGGCAACCAACGAGCAGTACTTC; V: TRBV7-9; size: -; D: -; J: TRBJ2-7; length: 13
CDR3: CASSFPLGTNTEAFF; DNA: TGTGCCAGCAGCTTCCCCCTGGGGACGAACACTGAAGCTTTCTTT; V: TRBV11-3; size: -; D: -; J: TRBJ1-1; length: 15
CDR3: CASSQVPGHRENTF; DNA: TGCGCCAGCAGCCAAGTCCCGGGACACCGGGAAAACACCTTC; V: TRBV4-1; size: -; D: -; J: TRBJ1-2; length: 14
CDR3: CSAFRAEAYGYTF; DNA: TGCAGTGCTTTCAGGGCGGAGGCCTATGGCTACACCTTC; V: TRBV20-1; size: -; D: -; J: TRBJ1-2; length: 13
CDR3: CASSLIGLAGDEQFF; DNA: TGTGCCAGCAGCTTAATCGGGCTAGCAGGCGATGAGCAGTTCTTC; V: TRBV7-3; size: -; D: -; J: TRBJ2-1; length: 15
CDR3: CASSPETPNTGELFF; DNA: TGTGCCAGCAGCCCCGAAACACCGAACACCGGGGAGCTGTTTTTT; V: TRBV9; size: -; D: -; J: TRBJ2-2; length: 15
CDR3: CASSQGQAGAKNIQYF; DNA: TGCGCCAGCAGCCAAGGCCAGGCCGGGGCCAAAAACATTCAGTACTTC; V: TRBV4-1; size: -; D: -; J: TRBJ2-4; length: 16
CDR3: CASSLDHSNQPQHF; DNA: TGCGCCAGCAGCTTGGACCATAGCAATCAGCCCCAGCATTTT; V: TRBV5-1; size: -; D: -; J: TRBJ1-5; length: 14
CDR3: CATHQQRIYNEQFF; DNA: TGTGCCACCCATCAGCAGCGGATCTACAATGAGCAGTTCTTC; V: TRBV28; size: -; D: -; J: TRBJ2-1; length: 14
CDR3: CASSVEGTQETQYF; DNA: TGTGCCAGCAGCGTGGAGGGTACCCAAGAGACCCAGTACTTC; V: TRBV9; size: few; D: -; J: TRBJ2-5; length: 14
CDR3: CASSQQSTATGYTF; DNA: TGTGCCAGCAGCCAACAATCAACGGCTACTGGCTACACCTTC; V: TRBV3-1; size: -; D: -; J: TRBJ1-2; length: 14
CDR3: CASRTERDNNEQFF; DNA: TGTGCCAGTAGAACCGAGCGGGATAACAATGAGCAGTTCTTC; V: TRBV19; size: -; D: TRBD2; J: TRBJ2-1; length: 14
CDR3: CASTAQGLAETQYF; DNA: TGTGCCAGCACCGCCCAGGGTCTAGCGGAGACCCAGTACTTC; V: TRBV2; size: -; D: -; J: TRBJ2-5; length: 14
CDR3: CATRDVPLGYTF; DNA: TGTGCCACCCGGGACGTTCCTCTTGGCTACACCTTC; V: TRBV6-2/TRBV6-3; size: -; D: -; J: TRBJ1-2; length: 12
CDR3: CASSTPGTRVTQYF; DNA: TGTGCCAGCAGCACCCCCGGGACTAGAGTTACGCAGTATTTT; V: TRBV7-2; size: -; D: TRBD2; J: TRBJ2-3; length: 14
CDR3: CASSSGTGTHNEQFF; DNA: TGCGCCAGCAGCTCCGGGACAGGGACCCACAATGAGCAGTTCTTC; V: TRBV5-1; size: -; D: TRBD1; J: TRBJ2-1; length: 15
CDR3: CASSSLRTDYNEQFF; DNA: TGTGCCAGCAGTTCCCTCCGGACGGACTACAATGAGCAGTTCTTC; V: TRBV6-6; size: -; D: -; J: TRBJ2-1; length: 15
CDR3: CASRTDRRDTGELFF; DNA: TGTGCCAGCAGGACGGACAGGAGGGACACCGGGGAGCTGTTTTTT; V: TRBV13; size: -; D: -; J: TRBJ2-2; length: 15
CDR3: CASSSPGDQPQHF; DNA: TGTGCCAGCAGCTCGCCCGGGGATCAGCCCCAGCATTTT; V: TRBV5-5; size: -; D: -; J: TRBJ1-5; length: 13
CDR3: CASSLTLREADTQYF; DNA: TGTGCCAGCAGCTTAACTTTGCGGGAGGCCGATACGCAGTATTTT; V: TRBV7-9; size: once; D: TRBD2; J: TRBJ2-3; length: 15
CDR3: CASSPGTEGFDTQYF; DNA: TGTGCCAGCAGCCCAGGGACGGAAGGATTTGATACGCAGTATTTT; V: TRBV5-4; size: once; D: -; J: TRBJ2-3; length: 15